The 16 T cell receptor beta chains below all came from one sample that was sequenced in a study of blood T cell repertoires in COVID-19. The assay was immunoSEQ multiplex PCR, and TCRdb's table has in-frame clones only and misses some. The sample yields just under 350,000 clones, about nine tenths seen once. The specimen was peripheral blood. The receptors here all came from a woman between 45 and 60 years old with COVID-19, enrolled during active disease.

The J gene is TRBJ2-4, the V gene TRBV11-2; TRBD2 might be the D (6 bases). The CDR3 runs 15 residues. Germline assignment: CDR1 SGHAT and CDR2 FQNNGV. V was cut by 1 base and J by 2 bases, with 9 bases left in between. CDR3 residues: CASSLVGGSKNIQYF. In DNA form, the CDR3 reads TGTGCCAGCAGCTTAGTTGGGGGGTCCAAAAACATTCAGTACTTC.

This chain uses TRBV23-1 with TRBJ2-1, with TRBD2 identical over 8 bases. TRBV23-1 is designated an ORF whose function remains uncertain. Trimming at V came to 0 bases and at J to 0 bases, leaving 1 base not matched to a gene. The length of the CDR3 is 16 residues. The CDR3 sequence is CASSQSSGISYNEQFF. In DNA, the CDR3 is TGCGCCAGCAGTCAATCTAGCGGGATCTCCTACAATGAGCAGTTCTTC.

This clone was recorded once. The V and J genes are TRBV30 and TRBJ2-2; the match to TRBD1 covers 9 bases. The CDR3 runs to 13 residues. The V gene's germline CDR1 is GTSNPN and CDR2 SVGIG (reference sequence). J lost 7 bases, V lost 4 bases, and 4 bases had no gene match. CDR3 DNA sequence: TGTGCCTGGAAAGGGACAGGGTACGGGGAGCTGTTTTTT. Translating gives CAWKGTGYGELFF.

The chain links TRBV7-9 to TRBJ2-7; 11 bases match TRBD2. Germline trimming cut 1 base from V and 3 bases from J; bases unmatched to any gene: 5. This CDR3 has 16 residues. CDR1 SEHNR and CDR2 FQNEAQ come from the germline V gene (reference sequence). Here the CDR3 reads CASSLDLLAGGYEQYF. In DNA, the CDR3 is TGTGCCAGCAGCTTAGATCTTCTAGCGGGAGGCTACGAGCAGTACTTC. The variable domain in full, completed from reference TRBV7-9 and TRBJ2-7, reads DTGVSQNPRHKITKRGQNVTFRCDPISEHNRLYWYRQTLGQGPEFLTYFQNEAQLEKSRLLSDRFSAERPKGSFSTLEIQRTEQGDSAMYLCASSLDLLAGGYEQYFGPGTRLTVT.

The chain is built from TRBV7-2 and TRBJ1-4; 7 bases line up with TRBD1. Germline loops: CDR1 SGHTA, CDR2 FQGNSA. The V segment lost 5 bases and the J segment 4 bases; nucleotides outside the gene matches: 7. The CDR3 totals 15 residues. This CDR3 reads CASSLRQGVNEKLFF. The CDR3 DNA sequence: TGTGCCAGCAGCCTCCGACAGGGAGTTAATGAAAAACTGTTTTTT.

This clone was recorded once. This chain joins TRBV5-4 and TRBJ1-1; D is perhaps TRBD1 (6 bases). Trimming removed 4 bases from V and 1 base from J, with 11 bases in between. The germline CDR1 and CDR2 sequences are SGHNT and YYREEE (reference sequence). The CDR3 runs to 14 residues. In nucleotides, the CDR3 is TGTGCCAGCAGCATCGCGACAGGGAACACTGAAGCTTTCTTT. This encodes CASSIATGNTEAFF.

This clone was observed once. V usage is TRBV5-1 and J usage is TRBJ2-5, with D perhaps TRBD2 (7 bases). This CDR3 has 14 amino acids. V shed 4 bases and J shed 2 bases, with 12 bases lying between them. Germline assignment: CDR1 SGHRS and CDR2 YFSETQ. The CDR3 protein is CASSPGGLQETQYF. In nucleotides, the CDR3 is TGCGCCAGCAGCCCCGGGGGGCTGCAAGAGACCCAGTACTTC.

This clone came up once. The chain carries TRBV11-2 and TRBJ2-3, with TRBD1 matching over 7 bases. V trimming: 4 bases; J trimming: 2 bases; junction bases outside the gene matches: 6. Per the germline V gene, CDR1 is SGHAT and CDR2 is FQNNGV. This CDR3 is built from 15 residues. DNA of the CDR3: TGTGCCAGCAGCTGGGGACAGAAAATCACAGATACGCAGTATTTT. Its protein product is CASSWGQKITDTQYF. Looking up the rest from reference TRBV11-2 and TRBJ2-3 gives the full variable domain: EAGVAQSPRYKIIEKRQSVAFWCNPISGHATLYWYQQILGQGPKLLIQFQNNGVVDDSQLPKDRFSAERLKGVDSTLKIQPAKLEDSAVYLCASSWGQKITDTQYFGPGTRLTVL.

This clone was seen more than once but under ten times. The sample holds other DNA sequences that translate to the same CDR3. CDR3 sequence reads: CASSYSGGGNQPQHF. The CDR3 nucleotides are TGTGCCAGCAGTTACTCGGGGGGAGGCAATCAGCCCCAGCATTTT. V and J are TRBV6-5 and TRBJ1-5, with D perhaps matching TRBD1 (5 bases). Per germline, CDR1 MNHEY and CDR2 SVGAGI. Trimming stripped 0 bases from V and 2 bases from J, with 8 bases between. The CDR3 totals 15 residues.

The V gene is TRBV25-1, the J gene TRBJ1-1, with D uncertain. Germline V gene sequence: CDR1 MGHDK, CDR2 SYGVNS. This CDR3 contains 15 residues. V gave up 1 base and J gave up 0 bases, with 9 bases separating them. CDR3 nucleotide sequence: TGTGCCAGCAGTGAATCAGGCCCCATGAACACTGAAGCTTTCTTT. This sequence encodes CASSESGPMNTEAFF.

The V gene is TRBV6-2 or TRBV6-3, the J gene TRBJ1-2; 8 bases match TRBD1. The length of the CDR3 is 15 residues. The J segment lost 5 bases and the V segment lost 2 bases, leaving 7 bases of the junction unmatched. The V gene's germline CDR1 is MNHEY and CDR2 SVGEGT. In DNA, the CDR3 is TGTGCCAGCAGTTACCAGGGGGCGACGATTTATGGCTACACCTTC. It yields the protein CASSYQGATIYGYTF.

V is TRBV6-2 or TRBV6-3 and J is TRBJ2-2; perhaps TRBD2 as D (5 bases). The CDR3 is 14 amino acids. V lost 6 bases, J lost 7 bases, and 15 bases lay in between. Germline lookup yields CDR1 MNHEY and CDR2 SVGEGT. DNA for the CDR3: TGTGCCAGCAGCTCGGACTTACAGCGCGGGGAGCTGTTTTTT. Translation: CASSSDLQRGELFF.

The chain uses TRBV19 and TRBJ2-7, with TRBD2 matching 14 bases. The ends lost 6 bases at V and 3 bases at J; junction bases unmatched: 7. This CDR3 has 16 amino acids. The germline V gene encodes CDR1 LNHDA and CDR2 SQIVND (reference sequence). Here the CDR3 DNA reads TGTGCCAGTAGCGGACTAGCGGGAGGAACCTACTACGAGCAGTACTTC. It translates to CASSGLAGGTYYEQYF.

Notes on this clone: In the same sample, other DNA sequences code for this CDR3. The rearrangement links TRBV7-3 to TRBJ1-1; D is ambiguous. V was pared by 1 base and J by 0 bases, with 9 bases between. The CDR3 has 15 residues. Germline values: CDR1 SGHTA, CDR2 FQGTGA. Here the CDR3 reads CASSLMGGMNTEAFF. CDR3 nucleotides: TGTGCCAGCAGCTTAATGGGAGGCATGAACACTGAAGCTTTCTTT.

This sequence joins TRBV27 and TRBJ2-2; 10 bases are a match to TRBD2. Germline assignment: CDR1 MNHEY and CDR2 SMNVEV (reference sequence). Trimming at V came to 7 bases and at J to 7 bases, leaving 15 bases not matched to a gene. The CDR3 consists of 17 residues. CDR3 in amino acids: CASKSRGLAGAIGELFF. In DNA form, the CDR3 reads TGTGCCAGCAAATCCCGGGGGCTAGCGGGAGCGATCGGGGAGCTGTTTTTT.

The CDR3: CASSSSGYTF. In DNA form, the CDR3 reads TGTGCCAGCAGTTCTTCTGGCTACACCTTC. The chain couples TRBV7-9 to TRBJ1-2; unclear D gene. Germline lookup yields CDR1 SEHNR and CDR2 FQNEAQ (reference sequence). V was clipped by 6 bases and J by 7 bases, with 6 bases between them. This CDR3 has 10 amino acids.